A single sample is the source of the 10 T cell receptor beta chains below, sequenced in a study of vaccination effects on CD4 cells after COVID-19. No antigen has been identified for these receptors. Repertoires were generated with immunoSEQ multiplex PCR, while TCRdb's copy carries only in-frame clones and drops some. The sample includes 65,000 or so clones, roughly three quarters of them seen just once. Prior to sequencing, the ViraFEST assay stimulated PBMC with viral peptide pools, which expanded the antigen-specific CD4+ T cells. Culture lasted over 9 days before CD4+ T cell isolation. Testing of the vaccine recipients showed negative nucleocapsid antibodies and no prior SARS-CoV-2 infection. The material was CD4+ T cells from PBMCs cultured with HCoV-NL63 spike peptides, obtained before COVID-19 vaccination. The receptors here all came from a human donor who received a COVID-19 vaccine.

The V call is TRBV3-1 (or the pseudogene TRBV3-2), the J call TRBJ1-1; possible D gene TRBD1, 6 bases. Germline CDR1 and CDR2: LGHDT and YNNKEL (reference sequence). The CDR3 length is 15 residues. V gave up 1 base and J gave up 0 bases, with 9 bases separating them. CDR3: CASSQVGQLNTEAFF. Here the CDR3 DNA reads TGTGCCAGCAGCCAAGTAGGACAGCTGAACACTGAAGCTTTCTTT.

V usage is TRBV2 and J usage is TRBJ2-1, with D hard to call. The CDR3 sequence is 11 residues long. The V end lost 7 bases, the J end lost 7 bases, and 8 bases lay between the germline ends. Germline-derived CDR1 and CDR2 are SNHLY and FYNNEI. CDR3 bases: TGTGCCAGCATGATCAGGAATGAGCAGTTCTTC. Translating gives CASMIRNEQFF.

This chain joins TRBV27 and TRBJ1-1; D is possibly TRBD1 (5 bases). CDR1 is MNHEY, CDR2 SMNVEV, per germline (reference sequence). The CDR3 sequence is 13 residues long. V lost 3 bases and J 5 bases, leaving 10 bases between the germline ends. The CDR3 sequence: CASSFVRGTEAFF. In DNA form, the CDR3 reads TGTGCCAGCAGTTTTGTGAGGGGAACTGAAGCTTTCTTT.

The J gene is TRBJ2-1, the V gene TRBV4-1, with a weak D call TRBD2 (5 bases). Germline CDR1 and CDR2: MGHRA and YSYEKL. Trimming shortened V by 1 base and J by 3 bases, and 7 bases separated the two germline ends. The CDR3 loop spans 14 amino acids. In nucleotides, the CDR3 is TGCGCCAGCAGCCAAGTCCGGGGCTACAATGAGCAGTTCTTC. Its protein product is CASSQVRGYNEQFF.

The chain carries TRBV7-7 and TRBJ2-5; D is unresolved. Germline lookup yields CDR1 SSHAT and CDR2 FNYEAQ (reference sequence). The ends were cut back, 3 bases at V and 0 bases at J, with 14 bases in the middle. The CDR3 extends over 16 amino acids. CDR3 residues: CASSFFRWEYQETQYF. The DNA of the CDR3 is TGTGCCAGCAGCTTTTTTAGGTGGGAATACCAAGAGACCCAGTACTTC.

The V call is TRBV10-3, the J call TRBJ2-7, with D perhaps matching TRBD1 or TRBD2 (5 bases each). The CDR3 spans 15 residues. CDR1 and CDR2 (germline): ENHRY, SYGVKD. Trimming pared 0 bases from V and 0 bases from J, leaving 9 bases between. The CDR3 DNA is TGTGCCATCAGTGAGTCGAGGGGACCCTCCTACGAGCAGTACGTC. It specifies CAISESRGPSYEQYV.

This chain connects TRBV7-6 to TRBJ2-2, with a tentative D call TRBD1 (6 bases). The CDR3 covers 14 residues. Germline V gene lookup returns CDR1 SGHVS and CDR2 FNYEAQ. V lost 5 bases, J lost 4 bases, and 11 bases lay in between. CDR3 coding DNA: TGTGCCAGCAGCCCCCAGGGGTTCACCGGGGAGCTGTTTTTT. Translating it yields CASSPQGFTGELFF.

CDR3 loop: CASSLRVAYDWGDTQYF. For the CDR3, the DNA is TGTGCCAGTAGTCTGCGGGTAGCCTACGACTGGGGAGATACGCAGTATTTT. This chain links TRBV19 with TRBJ2-3, with D possibly matching TRBD2 (5 bases). Germline assignment: CDR1 LNHDA and CDR2 SQIVND (reference sequence). V gave up 5 bases and J gave up 5 bases, with 23 bases separating them. The CDR3 totals 17 residues.

CDR3 nucleotide sequence: TGCGCCAGCAGCCCGGCCCCGGCGGATAGCAATCAGCCCCAGCATTTT. It codes for CASSPAPADSNQPQHF. The chain links TRBV5-1 to TRBJ1-5, with D uncertain. V was trimmed by 4 bases and J by 0 bases, leaving 14 bases between them. Germline CDR1 is SGHRS and CDR2 is YFSETQ. The CDR3 totals 16 residues.

This rearrangement joins TRBV30 to TRBJ2-3; D remains ambiguous. Per the germline V gene, CDR1 is GTSNPN and CDR2 is SVGIG (reference sequence). V dropped 4 bases and J dropped 1 base, with 9 bases sitting between them. This CDR3 has 13 residues. CDR3: CAWTRSGTDTQYF. DNA of the CDR3: TGTGCCTGGACTCGTTCGGGCACAGATACGCAGTATTTT.